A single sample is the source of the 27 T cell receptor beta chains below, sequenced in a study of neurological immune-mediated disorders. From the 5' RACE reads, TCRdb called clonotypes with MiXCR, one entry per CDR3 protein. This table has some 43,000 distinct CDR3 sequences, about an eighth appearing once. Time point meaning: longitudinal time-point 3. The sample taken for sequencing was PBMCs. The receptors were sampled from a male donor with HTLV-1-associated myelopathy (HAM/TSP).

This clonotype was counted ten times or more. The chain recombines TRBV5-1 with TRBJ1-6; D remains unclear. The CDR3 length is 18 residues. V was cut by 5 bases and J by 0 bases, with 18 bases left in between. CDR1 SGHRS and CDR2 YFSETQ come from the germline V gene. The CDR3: CASSYTAGPNSYNSPLHF. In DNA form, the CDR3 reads TGCGCCAGCAGTTATACGGCCGGGCCAAACTCCTATAATTCACCCCTCCACTTT.

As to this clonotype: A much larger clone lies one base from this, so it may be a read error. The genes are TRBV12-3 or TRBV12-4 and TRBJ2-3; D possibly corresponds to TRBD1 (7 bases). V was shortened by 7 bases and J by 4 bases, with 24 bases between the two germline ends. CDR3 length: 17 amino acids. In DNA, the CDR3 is TGTGCCAGCACATCAAATAGGGGGCGGGGCCGCGCAGATACGCAGTATTTT. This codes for CASTSNRGRGRADTQYF.

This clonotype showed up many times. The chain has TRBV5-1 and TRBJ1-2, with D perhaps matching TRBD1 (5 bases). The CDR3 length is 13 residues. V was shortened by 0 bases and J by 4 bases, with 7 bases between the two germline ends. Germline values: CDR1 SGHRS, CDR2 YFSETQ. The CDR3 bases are TGCGCCAGCAGCTTGGACAGGTTCTATGGCTACACCTTC. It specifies CASSLDRFYGYTF.

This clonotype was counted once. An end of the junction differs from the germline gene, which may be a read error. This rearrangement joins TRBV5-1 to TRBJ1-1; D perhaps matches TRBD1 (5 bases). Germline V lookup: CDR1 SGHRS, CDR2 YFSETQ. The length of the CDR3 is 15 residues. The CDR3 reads CASSLLAGKDTAAFF. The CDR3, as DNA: TGCGCCAGCAGCTTGTTGGCAGGGAAAGACACTGCAGCTTTCTTT.

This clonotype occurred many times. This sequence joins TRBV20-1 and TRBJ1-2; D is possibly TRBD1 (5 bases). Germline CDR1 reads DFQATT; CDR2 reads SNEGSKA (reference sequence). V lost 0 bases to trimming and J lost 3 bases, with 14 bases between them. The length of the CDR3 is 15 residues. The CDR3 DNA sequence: TGCAGTGCTAGAGATAGGGCAGGGTTGGACTATGGCTACACCTTC. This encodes CSARDRAGLDYGYTF.

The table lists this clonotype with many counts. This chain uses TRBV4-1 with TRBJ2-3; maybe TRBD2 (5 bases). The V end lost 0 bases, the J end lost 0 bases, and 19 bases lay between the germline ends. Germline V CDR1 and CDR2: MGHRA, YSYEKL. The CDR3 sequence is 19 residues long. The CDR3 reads CASSQDFIARSSSTDTQYF. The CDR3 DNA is TGCGCCAGCAGCCAAGATTTCATAGCGAGATCTTCTAGCACAGATACGCAGTATTTT.

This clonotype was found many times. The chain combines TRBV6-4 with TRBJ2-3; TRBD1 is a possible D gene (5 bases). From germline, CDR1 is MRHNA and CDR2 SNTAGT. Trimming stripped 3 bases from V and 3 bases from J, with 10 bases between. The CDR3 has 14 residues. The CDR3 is CASSERRGTDTQYF. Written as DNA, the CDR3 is TGTGCCAGCAGTGAGCGAAGGGGAACAGATACGCAGTATTTT.

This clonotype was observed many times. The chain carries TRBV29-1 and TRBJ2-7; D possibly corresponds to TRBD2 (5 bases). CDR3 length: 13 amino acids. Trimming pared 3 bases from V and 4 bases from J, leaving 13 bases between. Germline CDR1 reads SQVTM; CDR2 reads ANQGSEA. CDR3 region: CSVETSGRYEQYF. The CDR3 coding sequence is TGCAGCGTTGAGACATCGGGGAGATACGAGCAGTACTTC.

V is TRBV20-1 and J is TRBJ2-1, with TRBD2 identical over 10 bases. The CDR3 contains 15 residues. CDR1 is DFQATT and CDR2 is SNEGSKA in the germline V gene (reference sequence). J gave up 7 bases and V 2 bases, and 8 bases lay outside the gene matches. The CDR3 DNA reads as TGCAGTGCTAGAAGGACCAGCGGGGGGGCGAATGAGCAGTTCTTC. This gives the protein CSARRTSGGANEQFF.

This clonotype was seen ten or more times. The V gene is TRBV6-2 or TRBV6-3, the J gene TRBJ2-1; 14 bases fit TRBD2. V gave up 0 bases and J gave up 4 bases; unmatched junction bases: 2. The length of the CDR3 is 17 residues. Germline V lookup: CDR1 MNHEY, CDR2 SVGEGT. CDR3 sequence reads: CASSYSGLAGVYNEQFF. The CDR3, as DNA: TGTGCCAGCAGTTACTCGGGACTAGCGGGGGTTTACAATGAGCAGTTCTTC.

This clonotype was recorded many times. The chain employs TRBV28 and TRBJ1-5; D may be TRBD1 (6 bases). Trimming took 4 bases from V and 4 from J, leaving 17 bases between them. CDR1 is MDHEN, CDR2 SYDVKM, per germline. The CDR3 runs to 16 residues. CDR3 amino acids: CASSSDRTSGNQPQHF. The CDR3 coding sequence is TGTGCCAGCAGTTCCGACAGGACTTCTGGTAATCAGCCCCAGCATTTT.

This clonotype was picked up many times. CDR3 in amino acids: CASSLGSAGEAFF. Written as DNA, the CDR3 is TGCGCCAGCAGCTTGGGGTCGGCGGGGGAAGCTTTCTTT. The genes are TRBV5-1 and TRBJ1-1, with no clear D. Trimming shortened V by 0 bases and J by 8 bases, and 11 bases separated the two germline ends. The CDR3 is 13 amino acids. The germline V gene has CDR1 SGHRS and CDR2 YFSETQ.

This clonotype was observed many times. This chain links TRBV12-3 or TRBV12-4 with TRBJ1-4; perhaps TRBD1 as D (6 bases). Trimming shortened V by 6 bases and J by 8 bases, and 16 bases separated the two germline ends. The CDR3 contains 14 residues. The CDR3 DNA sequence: TGTGCCAGCAGCCCACAGGGATTGAAGGAAAAACTGTTTTTT. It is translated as CASSPQGLKEKLFF.

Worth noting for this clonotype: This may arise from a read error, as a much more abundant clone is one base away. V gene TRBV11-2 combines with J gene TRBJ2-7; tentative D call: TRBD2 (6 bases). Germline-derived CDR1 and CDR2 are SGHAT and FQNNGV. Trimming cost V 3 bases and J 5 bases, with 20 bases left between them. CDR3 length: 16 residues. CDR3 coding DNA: TGTGCCAGCAGCTTGGGACTCGGGCTAGCCAGTGACGAGCAGTACTTC. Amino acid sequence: CASSLGLGLASDEQYF.

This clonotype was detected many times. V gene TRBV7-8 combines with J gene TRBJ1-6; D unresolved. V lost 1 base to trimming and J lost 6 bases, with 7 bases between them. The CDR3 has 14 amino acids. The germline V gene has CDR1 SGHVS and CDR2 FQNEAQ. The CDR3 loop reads CASSLGRSNSPLHF. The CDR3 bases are TGTGCCAGCAGCTTAGGACGGTCTAATTCACCCCTCCACTTT.

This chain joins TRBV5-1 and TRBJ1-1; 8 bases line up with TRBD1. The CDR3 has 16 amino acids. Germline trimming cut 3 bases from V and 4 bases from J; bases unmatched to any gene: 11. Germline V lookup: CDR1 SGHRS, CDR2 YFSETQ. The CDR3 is CASSSPSGGWSTEAFF. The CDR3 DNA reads TGCGCCAGCAGCTCCCCTTCAGGGGGCTGGAGCACTGAAGCTTTCTTT.

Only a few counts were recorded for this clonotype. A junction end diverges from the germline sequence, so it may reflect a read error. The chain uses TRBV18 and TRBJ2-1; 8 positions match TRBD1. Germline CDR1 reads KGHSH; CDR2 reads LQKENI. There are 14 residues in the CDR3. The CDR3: CASSGAGGVNERFF. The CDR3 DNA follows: TGTGCCAGCTCAGGGGCAGGGGGCGTAAATGAGCGGTTCTTC.

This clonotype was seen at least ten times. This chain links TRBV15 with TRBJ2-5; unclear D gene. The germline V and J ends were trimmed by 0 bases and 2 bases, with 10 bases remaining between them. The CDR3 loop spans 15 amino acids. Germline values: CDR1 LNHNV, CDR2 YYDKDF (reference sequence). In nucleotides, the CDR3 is TGTGCCACCAGCAGAGATTTGGTTCGACAAGAGACCCAGTACTTC. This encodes CATSRDLVRQETQYF.

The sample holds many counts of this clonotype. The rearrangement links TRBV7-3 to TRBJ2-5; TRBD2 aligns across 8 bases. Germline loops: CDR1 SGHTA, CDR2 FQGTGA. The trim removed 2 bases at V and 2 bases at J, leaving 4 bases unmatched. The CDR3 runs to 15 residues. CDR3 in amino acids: CASSLAGGRQETQYF. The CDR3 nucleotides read TGTGCCAGCAGCTTAGCGGGGGGAAGACAAGAGACCCAGTACTTC.

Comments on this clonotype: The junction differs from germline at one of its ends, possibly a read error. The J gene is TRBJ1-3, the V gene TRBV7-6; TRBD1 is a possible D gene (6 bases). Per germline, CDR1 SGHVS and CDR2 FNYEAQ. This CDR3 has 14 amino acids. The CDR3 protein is CASSKQGSGNNIYF. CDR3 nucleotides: TGTGCCAGCAGCAAACAGGGCTCTGGAAACAACATATATTTT.

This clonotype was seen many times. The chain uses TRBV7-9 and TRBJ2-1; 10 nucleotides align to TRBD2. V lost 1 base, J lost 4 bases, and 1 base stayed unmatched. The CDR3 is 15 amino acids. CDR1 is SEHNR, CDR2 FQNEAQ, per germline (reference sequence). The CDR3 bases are TGTGCCAGCAGCTTAGGTAGCGGGGGGTACAATGAGCAGTTCTTC. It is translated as CASSLGSGGYNEQFF.

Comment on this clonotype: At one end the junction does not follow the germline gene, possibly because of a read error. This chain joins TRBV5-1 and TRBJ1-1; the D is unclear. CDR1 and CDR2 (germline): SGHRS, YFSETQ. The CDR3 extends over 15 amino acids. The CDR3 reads CASSHKSTLKTEAFF. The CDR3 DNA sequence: TGCGCCAGCAGTCATAAGTCAACCCTGAAAACTGAAGCTTTCTTT.

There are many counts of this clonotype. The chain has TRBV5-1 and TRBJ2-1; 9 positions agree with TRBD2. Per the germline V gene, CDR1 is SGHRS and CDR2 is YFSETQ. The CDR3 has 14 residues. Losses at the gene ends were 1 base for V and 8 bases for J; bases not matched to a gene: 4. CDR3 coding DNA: TGCGCCAGCAGCTTGTTGGCGGGGGGGCATGAGCAGTTCTTC. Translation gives CASSLLAGGHEQFF.

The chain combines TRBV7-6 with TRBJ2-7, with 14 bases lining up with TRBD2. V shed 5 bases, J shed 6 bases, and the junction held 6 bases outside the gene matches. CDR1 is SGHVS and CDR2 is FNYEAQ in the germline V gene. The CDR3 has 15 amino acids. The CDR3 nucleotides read TGTGCCAGCAGCGCTAGACTAGCGGGGGGGGTCGAGCAGTACTTC. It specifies CASSARLAGGVEQYF.

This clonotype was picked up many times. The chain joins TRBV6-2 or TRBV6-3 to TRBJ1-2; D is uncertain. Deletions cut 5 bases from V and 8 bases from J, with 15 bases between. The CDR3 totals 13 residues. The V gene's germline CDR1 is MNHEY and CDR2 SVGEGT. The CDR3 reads CASSGRSPLGYTF. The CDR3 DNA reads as TGTGCCAGCAGTGGCAGGTCCCCTCTCGGCTACACCTTC.

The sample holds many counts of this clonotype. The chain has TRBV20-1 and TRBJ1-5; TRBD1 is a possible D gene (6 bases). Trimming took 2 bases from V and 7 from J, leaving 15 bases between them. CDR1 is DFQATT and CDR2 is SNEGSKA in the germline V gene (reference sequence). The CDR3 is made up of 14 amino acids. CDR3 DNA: TGCAGTGCTAGAATTTGGGGGGGGCAACAGCCCCAGCATTTT. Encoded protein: CSARIWGGQQPQHF.

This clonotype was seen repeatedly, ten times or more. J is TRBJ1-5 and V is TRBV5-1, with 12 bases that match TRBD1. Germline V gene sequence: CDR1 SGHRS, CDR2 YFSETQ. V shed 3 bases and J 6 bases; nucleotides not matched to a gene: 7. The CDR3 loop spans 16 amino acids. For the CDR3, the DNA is TGCGCCAGCAGCTCCGGGACAGGGGGCTTCGGTCAGCCCCAGCATTTT. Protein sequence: CASSSGTGGFGQPQHF. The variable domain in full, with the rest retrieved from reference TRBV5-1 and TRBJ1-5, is KAGVTQTPRYLIKTRGQQVTLSCSPISGHRSVSWYQQTPGQGLQFLFEYFSETQRNKGNFPGRFSGRQFSNSRSEMNVSTLELGDSALYLCASSSGTGGFGQPQHFGDGTRLSIL.